The clone carrying this T cell receptor beta chain was picked up one time. The target antigen is unknown. Germline V gene sequence: CDR1 ENHRY, CDR2 SYGVKD. This CDR3 has 15 residues. With 3 bases removed from V and 4 bases from J, the gap between germline ends came to 15 bases. Some clones are missing from TCRdb's copy, which holds only in-frame ones; the method was immunoSEQ multiplex PCR. This sample has some 510,000 clones, with about four fifths found just once. This sample is drawn from a study of shared clonotypes between healthy human individuals. Whole-study results and caveats: Sharing of clonotypes among donors was expected to vary with sequencing depth.

V usage is TRBV10-3 and J usage is TRBJ2-5; D is possibly TRBD2 (7 bases). The sample was PBMCs. This sequence was found in a woman in her thirties or forties in good health. Some clones in this sample may be carry-over from other donors' samples. The CDR3, as DNA: TGTGCCATCAGTGATAGGGGGAGGGCCGGAGAGACCCAGTACTTC. Translating it yields CAISDRGRAGETQYF.